This entry concerns a single T cell receptor beta chain. Its specific antigen is unknown. Per-base qualities were not stored, and no clone one base away is much larger. The donors belonged to the validation cohort of around 120 subjects, which was separate from the 666-subject first cohort. This sample is drawn from a study of cytomegalovirus exposure and HLA in healthy donors (dated 2017 in TCRdb). Looking at the study overall: The 500 to 800 repertoires of the first cohort and the 110 or so validation repertoires were produced on the same platform, according to a later analysis. A separate validation cohort of 90 to 150 different subjects was used in addition to the approximately 640-subject first cohort. The aim of the study was to test whether cataloging public T cell receptors could identify signatures of past pathogen exposure. To predict cytomegalovirus infection status, the study brought together high-throughput TCR immunosequencing, statistical association of individual TCRs with disease status, and machine learning. Study-wide conclusions, independent of this receptor: The classifier was reported to diagnose cytomegalovirus status with high specificity and sensitivity in both the original and validation cohorts. A later analysis had no HLA typing for the validation cohort, so co-occurrence there was scored across all 130 or so repertoires. Subsequent analysis determined that TCRs grouped into clusters in the first cohort also showed a tendency toward co-occurrence across the 90 to 150 validation repertoires, and approximately 93% of cluster scores exceeded 0. It was suggested by the authors that the approach could potentially be generalized to other disease states and immunological phenotypes. Most TCR sequences were observed very rarely across donors, whereas some public TCRs were present in many individuals. A total of fewer than 200 TCR beta chains were listed by the study as associated with cytomegalovirus. A few of the identified cytomegalovirus-associated TCR beta chains were confirmed in vitro to be specific for cytomegalovirus antigens.

CDR1 and CDR2 are drawn from the germline V gene: SGDLS, YYNGEE. Trimmed from V: 2 bases; trimmed from J: 2 bases; junction bases lacking a gene match: 11. The CDR3 measures 17 amino acids from cysteine to phenylalanine. Only the CDR3 DNA stays, 51 bases, in frame from base 1. Library preparation was by the immunoSEQ multiplex PCR assay. Under the source paper's analysis protocol: A statistical classification framework was developed to diagnose cytomegalovirus status using the catalog of TCR beta chain sequences. TCRdb provides this immuneACCESS table in a form limited to in-frame rearrangements. Some clones are lacking; in checked studies, under half of them reflect an unresolved V gene, and why the rest are absent is not known. That table gives V, J and clone size, and the DNA gave D and trimming. Recorded for this sample are roughly 330,000 clones; around 90% of them occurred a single time. Of the sample, approximately 1.2% falls within the top ten clones.

The receptor's source is a woman aged 25 to 39 in good health and CMV-seropositive. The chain links TRBV9 with TRBJ2-3, with 7 bases aligning to TRBD2. Sample: PBMCs. The base sequence is TGTGCCAGCAGCGTGACCGGGTCGGGGGGACTCACAGATACGCAGTATTTT. It encodes CASSVTGSGGLTDTQYF.